The rows below give T cell receptor beta chains drawn from one sample of a study of OX40 agonist ivuxolimab in advanced cancers. The protocol was immunoSEQ multiplex PCR, while the TCRdb copy is restricted to in-frame clones and leaves out a portion. The repertoire consists of around 64,000 clones, with 91% occurring once and the leading ten covering about 14%. Sequenced here: CD4+ or CD8+ T cells sorted from blood, sampled in a trial of the OX40 agonist ivuxolimab. The source of these receptors is an adult with an advanced solid tumor such as melanoma, head and neck, liver or kidney cancer. The CDR3 runs from the conserved cysteine through the conserved F or W. The D gene is left open where the match is weak. Clone sizes are given selectively: once, few, many, or a class where the clone is expanded.

d_gene	v_gene	abundance	j_gene	len	CDR3nt	CDR3aa
NA	TRBV4-3	NA	TRBJ1-1	17	TGCGCCAGCAGCCAAGATCTTCGGACAGTAATGAACACTGAAGCTTTCTTT	CASSQDLRTVMNTEAFF
NA	TRBV4-2	NA	TRBJ2-1	13	TGTGCCAGCAGCCAAGATAACGGGATTGAGCAGTTCTTC	CASSQDNGIEQFF
NA	TRBV4-3	NA	TRBJ2-5	15	TGCGCCAGCAGCCAACTGGTCCTCCAGGGAGAGACCCAGTACTTC	CASSQLVLQGETQYF
NA	TRBV7-9	NA	TRBJ1-5	13	TGTGCCAGCAGCTCGGGACAACATCAGCCCCAGCATTTT	CASSSGQHQPQHF
NA	TRBV4-3	NA	TRBJ1-2	14	TGCGCCAGCAGCCAAGATCACGGGTCCTATGGCTACACCTTC	CASSQDHGSYGYTF
NA	TRBV9	NA	TRBJ2-5	14	TGTGCCAGCAGCGTACTCGGGGGCCAAGAGACCCAGTACTTC	CASSVLGGQETQYF
TRBD2	TRBV18	NA	TRBJ2-1	15	TGTGCCAGCTCACCTGGGACTAGCGCCCCAGTGGGGCAGTTCTTC	CASSPGTSAPVGQFF
TRBD1	TRBV5-6	once	TRBJ2-7	14	TGTGCCAGCAGCTTGCCAGGGGGCAGTTACGAGCAGTACTTC	CASSLPGGSYEQYF
NA	TRBV7-8	few	TRBJ2-7	13	TGTGCCAGCAGCTTAGGACAGGACTACGAGCAGTACTTC	CASSLGQDYEQYF
TRBD1	TRBV13	NA	TRBJ2-4	14	TGTGCCAGCAGCTTAGAAGGACAGGGGAACATTCAGTACTTC	CASSLEGQGNIQYF
TRBD2	TRBV15	NA	TRBJ2-1	16	TGTGCCACCAGCAGAGAACGCGGGAGGGCCTCCAATGAGCAGTTCTTC	CATSRERGRASNEQFF
NA	TRBV19	NA	TRBJ2-1	15	TGTGCCAGTAGTCCTAGCGCCTTCTCCTACAATGAGCAGTTCTTC	CASSPSAFSYNEQFF
NA	TRBV7-9	NA	TRBJ2-7	13	TGTGCCAGCAGCTTCCCACATTCCTACGAGCAGTACTTC	CASSFPHSYEQYF
NA	TRBV4-1	once	TRBJ2-7	13	TGCGCCAGCAGCCAAGACAGGGTCTACGAGCAGTACTTC	CASSQDRVYEQYF
NA	TRBV9	NA	TRBJ2-5	15	TGTGCCAGCAGCGTTTGGGGGAACGCCAAAGAGACCCAGTACTTC	CASSVWGNAKETQYF
TRBD2	TRBV5-1	once	TRBJ2-3	17	TGCGCCAGCAGGAACACCGGGACTAGCGGAGGCACAGATACGCAGTATTTT	CASRNTGTSGGTDTQYF
NA	TRBV10-2	NA	TRBJ1-5	13	TGCGCCAGCAGCGTGGACAGAAATCAGCCCCAGCATTTT	CASSVDRNQPQHF
NA	TRBV11-2	NA	TRBJ2-1	16	TGTGCCAGCAGCTCACGACAGTCACACGTGTTAGATGAGCAGTTCTTC	CASSSRQSHVLDEQFF
NA	TRBV28	NA	TRBJ2-2	14	TGTGCCAGCAGTTTAGCAGCGAACACCGGGGAGCTGTTTTTT	CASSLAANTGELFF
NA	TRBV28	NA	TRBJ2-1	16	TGTGCCAGCAGTTCCCCCGAGGGTCGCTCCTACAATGAGCAGTTCTTC	CASSSPEGRSYNEQFF
TRBD2	TRBV4-3	NA	TRBJ2-1	15	TGCGCCAGCAGCCAAGGGTTAGCGGGTTACAATGAGCAGTTCTTC	CASSQGLAGYNEQFF
NA	TRBV15	NA	TRBJ2-5	13	TGTGCCACCAGCAGCGGTCTGCGGGAGACCCAGTACTTC	CATSSGLRETQYF
NA	TRBV6-6	NA	TRBJ2-7	15	TGTGCCAGCAGTTACGGCTCAGCAAGCCCCCTCGAGCAGTACTTC	CASSYGSASPLEQYF
NA	TRBV10-1	once	TRBJ1-5	18	TGCGCCAGCAGTGAGTCTCTGGACAGCAGATATAGCAATCAGCCCCAGCATTTT	CASSESLDSRYSNQPQHF
NA	TRBV15	NA	TRBJ2-3	14	TGTGCCACCACGACGGGTCGTAGCACAGATACGCAGTATTTT	CATTTGRSTDTQYF
NA	TRBV6-1	NA	TRBJ2-7	13	TGTGCCAGCAGTGAATACGACTCCTACGAGCAGTACTTC	CASSEYDSYEQYF
NA	TRBV6-1	NA	TRBJ2-7	13	TGTGCCAGCAGTGATGAGGGATACTACGAGCAGTACTTC	CASSDEGYYEQYF
TRBD1	TRBV9	NA	TRBJ1-2	14	TGTGCCAGCACCCTAGGGGACAGGGGCTATGGCTACACCTTC	CASTLGDRGYGYTF
TRBD1	TRBV7-9	NA	TRBJ1-1	16	TGTGCCAGCAGCTTGGACAGGGAGATATCGAACACTGAAGCTTTCTTT	CASSLDREISNTEAFF
NA	TRBV14	NA	TRBJ1-1	13	TGTGCCAGCAGCCAAGAGAGGTCCTTAGGCGCTTTCTTT	CASSQERSLGAFF
TRBD2	TRBV5-6	NA	TRBJ2-7	15	TGTGCCAGCAGCCCTAGCGGGAGTGGGTTGGACGAGCAGTACTTC	CASSPSGSGLDEQYF
TRBD1	TRBV28	NA	TRBJ2-7	17	TGTGCCAGCAGTTTACGGGGACAGGGGTTATTCTCCTACGAGCAGTACTTC	CASSLRGQGLFSYEQYF
TRBD1	TRBV19	NA	TRBJ1-1	14	TGTGCCAGTAGTATAGGGACAGGGTTAGCGTCAGCTTTCTTT	CASSIGTGLASAFF
NA	TRBV9	NA	TRBJ2-7	13	TGTGCCAGCAGCGTAGACATCTCCTACGAGCAGTACTTC	CASSVDISYEQYF
TRBD1	TRBV28	NA	TRBJ1-5	15	TGTGCCAGCAGCACGACTGACAGGGTCGGTCAGCCCCAGCATTTT	CASSTTDRVGQPQHF
NA	TRBV7-6	NA	TRBJ2-7	13	TGTGCCAGCAGCCGAGGGGGACCCTACGAGCAGTACTTC	CASSRGGPYEQYF
NA	TRBV11-2	once	TRBJ1-5	17	TGTGCCAGCAGCTTAGACGGATTCCCGGGGCCTGATCAGCCCCAGCATTTT	CASSLDGFPGPDQPQHF
TRBD1	TRBV4-3	NA	TRBJ2-2	16	TGCGCCAGCAGCCTCGACAGGGGGCTGGGCACCGGGGAGCTGTTTTTT	CASSLDRGLGTGELFF
TRBD1	TRBV28	NA	TRBJ1-5	16	TGTGCCAGCGGGGTTCAGGGGGACTATAGCAATCAGCCCCAGCATTTT	CASGVQGDYSNQPQHF
NA	TRBV28	NA	TRBJ2-7	14	TGTGCCAGCAGTCAGGGGTTCGGCTCCTACGAGCAGTACTTC	CASSQGFGSYEQYF